The source of this T cell receptor (beta chain) is a study of blood T cell repertoires in COVID-19. Background on the study: The study drew acute and convalescent COVID-19 samples from the United States, Italy and Spain. Sources were T cells, B-cell-depleted T cells, or PBMCs; the material itself was cDNA or gDNA.

Authors' processing steps: Reference gene primer amplification gave estimated nucleated cell counts. Produced via immunoSEQ multiplex PCR; TCRdb's table is partial and in-frame only. Clone size and V and J calls were adopted from that table, with D and trimming inferred from the DNA. The sample lists 260,000 or so clones; 88% were seen once. From germline, CDR1 is MGHRA and CDR2 YSYEKL. The CDR3 totals 15 residues. V shed 2 bases and J 9 bases; nucleotides not matched to a gene: 5. Sequenced sample: peripheral blood. The genes are TRBV4-1 and TRBJ2-1, with 12 bases lining up with TRBD2. The sequence was obtained from a man aged 18 to 35 with active or convalescent COVID-19. The CDR3 spells CASSQLTSGGFEQFF. DNA for the CDR3: TGCGCCAGCAGCCAATTGACTAGCGGGGGATTTGAGCAGTTCTTC.